This is a list of T cell receptor beta chains from one sample in a study of blood T cell repertoires in COVID-19. TCRdb's table, derived via immunoSEQ multiplex PCR, lists solely in-frame clones and lacks some. This table holds under 35,000 clones, roughly 80% found once. The sample was peripheral blood. These TCRs come from a man in his 70s with active COVID-19. The CDR3 runs from the conserved cysteine through the conserved F or W. Fields, in order: V gene, D gene, J gene, CDR3 DNA, CDR3 protein. The D gene is left open where the match is weak.

TRBV18,-,TRBJ2-2,TGTGCCAGCTCCCACACCCAGGGAAACACCGGGGAGCTGTTTTTT,CASSHTQGNTGELFF
TRBV12-3/TRBV12-4,TRBD2,TRBJ2-5,TGTGCCAGCACCCGCCGGGGGGAGGAGACCCAGTACTTC,CASTRRGEETQYF
TRBV4-1,TRBD2,TRBJ2-3,TGCGCCAGCAGCCATACACCGGGACTAGCGTCAGATACGCAGTATTTT,CASSHTPGLASDTQYF
TRBV6-5,-,TRBJ1-2,TGTGCCAGTTCAGGGTTGGCTATTGGCTATGGCTACACCTTC,CASSGLAIGYGYTF
TRBV5-1,TRBD2,TRBJ2-5,TGCGCCAGCAGCACCGGGACTAGCGGGAACGGGGAGACCCAGTACTTC,CASSTGTSGNGETQYF
TRBV6-5,TRBD1,TRBJ2-7,TGTGCCAGCAGCCATGGACAGGGGGCCTCCTACGAGCAGTACTTC,CASSHGQGASYEQYF
TRBV7-2,TRBD1,TRBJ1-1,TGTGCCAGCAGCTTATCTGCGACCACAGGGGGAATGAACACTGAAGCTTTCTTT,CASSLSATTGGMNTEAFF
TRBV5-1,TRBD1,TRBJ2-7,TGCGCCAGCAGCCATCCCCGGCAGGGGGTCGACGAGCAGTACTTC,CASSHPRQGVDEQYF
TRBV7-7,-,TRBJ1-6,TGTGCTAGCAGCTGGGGGGGTGGTTCACCCCTCCACTTT,CASSWGGGSPLHF
TRBV7-2,-,TRBJ2-5,TGTGCCAGCAGCGTGAGGTACGGAGAGACCCAGTACTTC,CASSVRYGETQYF